Listed below are T cell receptor beta chains from one sample, sequenced in a study of blood T cell repertoires in COVID-19. The protocol was immunoSEQ multiplex PCR, while the TCRdb copy is restricted to in-frame clones and leaves out a portion. The sample shows 150,000 or so clones, 85% to 90% of them seen only once. Sample: peripheral blood. The source is a man aged 18 to 30 with COVID-19, enrolled during active disease. Both conserved end residues are part of each CDR3. A D gene is named only where the DNA matches it firmly.

D gene,V gene,J gene,CDR3 DNA,CDR3 protein
TRBD1,TRBV14,TRBJ2-1,TGTGCCAGCAGCCCGGACAGGGGAAACGGATACACGAATGAGCAGTTCTTC,CASSPDRGNGYTNEQFF
NA,TRBV19,TRBJ1-2,TGTGCCAGTAGTATATCGGAGAGCTCTAACTATGGCTACACCTTC,CASSISESSNYGYTF
NA,TRBV5-4,TRBJ1-3,TGTGCCAGCAGCTTGGCCAACAGGGTGGACACCATATATTTT,CASSLANRVDTIYF
NA,TRBV30,TRBJ2-1,TGTGCCTGGAGTGTTGGTAGTTCCTACAATGAGCAGTTCTTC,CAWSVGSSYNEQFF
TRBD1,TRBV7-2,TRBJ2-3,TGTGCCAGCAGCTTCGGAAAGACAGGGCATTTGGATACGCAGTATTTT,CASSFGKTGHLDTQYF
TRBD2,TRBV27,TRBJ2-5,TGTGCCAGCAGTTCTTGGACTAGCGGGACGGAGAAAGAGACCCAGTACTTC,CASSSWTSGTEKETQYF
NA,TRBV3-1/TRBV3-2,TRBJ1-2,TGTGCCAGCAGCCCTCGGACGGGAATAAGTAACTATGGCTACACCTTC,CASSPRTGISNYGYTF
NA,TRBV9,TRBJ1-6,TGTGCCAGCAGCGTAGGACCCAGACAGAGCTCCTATAATTCACCCCTCCACTTT,CASSVGPRQSSYNSPLHF
TRBD1,TRBV27,TRBJ1-6,TGTGCCAGCAGTTCCGGGGCAGGGGGTTCACCCCTCCACTTT,CASSSGAGGSPLHF
TRBD2,TRBV5-4,TRBJ2-7,TGTGCCAGCAGCTTGGCCTCACTAGCGGGAGTAGGCTACGAGCAGTACTTC,CASSLASLAGVGYEQYF
NA,TRBV5-1,TRBJ1-4,TGCGCCAGCAGCTTTACTCAAGGACAGATTAATGAAAAACTGTTTTTT,CASSFTQGQINEKLFF
TRBD1,TRBV7-6,TRBJ1-1,TGTGCCAGCAGCCTGGGACAGGGGGTTTTGGCTGAAGCTTTCTTT,CASSLGQGVLAEAFF
NA,TRBV4-2,TRBJ2-5,TGTGCCAGCAGCCAAGATAGAGAGGGCCAAGAGACCCAGTACTTC,CASSQDREGQETQYF